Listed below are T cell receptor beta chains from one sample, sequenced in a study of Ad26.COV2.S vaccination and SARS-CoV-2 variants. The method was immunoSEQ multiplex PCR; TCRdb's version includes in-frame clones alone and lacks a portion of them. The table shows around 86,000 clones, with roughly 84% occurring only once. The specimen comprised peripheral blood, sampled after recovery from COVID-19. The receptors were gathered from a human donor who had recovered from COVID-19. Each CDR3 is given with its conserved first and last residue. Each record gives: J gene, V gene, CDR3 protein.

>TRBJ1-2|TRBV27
CASSLIGTAVRGGYTF
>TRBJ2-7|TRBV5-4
CASSLVLGTGDIYEQYF
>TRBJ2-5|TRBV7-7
CASSNGESVQETQYF
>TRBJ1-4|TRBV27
CASRITPGQGNEKLFF
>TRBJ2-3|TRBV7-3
CASSPRPRRDNTDTQYF
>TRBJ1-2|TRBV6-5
CASSYKGQGRLDGYTF
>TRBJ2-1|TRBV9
CASSDGHEQFF
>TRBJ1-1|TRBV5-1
CASSKNTEAFF
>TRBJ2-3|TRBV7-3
CASSYGPSSGRSTDTQYF
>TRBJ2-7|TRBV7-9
CASSGTGDTYEQYF
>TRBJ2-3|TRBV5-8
CASSFGTGGDTQYF
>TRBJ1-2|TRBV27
CASSLQGDGYTF
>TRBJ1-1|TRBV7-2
CASSLSAMDTEAFF
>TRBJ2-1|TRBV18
CASSLPRADSYNEQFF
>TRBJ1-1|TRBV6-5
CASSYSTGLEAFF
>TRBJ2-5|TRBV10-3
CAISGDQGSEETQYF
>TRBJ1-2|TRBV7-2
CASSRGGGAGGYTF
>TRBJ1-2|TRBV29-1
CSVGRDRDGYTF
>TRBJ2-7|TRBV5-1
CASSLGLTPGPYEQYF
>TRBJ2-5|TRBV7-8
CASTPPSGGLGETQYF
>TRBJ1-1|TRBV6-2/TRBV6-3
CASSLGAGVSAFF
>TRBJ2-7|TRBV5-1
CASSPGLASYEQYF
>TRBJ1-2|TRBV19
CASSTRQGSGTF
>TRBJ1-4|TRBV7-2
CASSSRGASNEKLFF
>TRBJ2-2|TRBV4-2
CASSQGTGTSTGELFF
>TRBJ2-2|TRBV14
CASSKGTGELFF
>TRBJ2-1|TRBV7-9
CASSFSGRAGEQFF
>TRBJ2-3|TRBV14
CASSQRGLASTQYF
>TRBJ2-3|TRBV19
CASNVLGTDTQYF
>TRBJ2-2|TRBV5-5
CASRVPGGAGELFF
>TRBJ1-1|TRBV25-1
CASSEWGQGSTEAFF
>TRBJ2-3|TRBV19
CASTQTDTQYF
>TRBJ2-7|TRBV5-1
CASSSVALSYEQYF
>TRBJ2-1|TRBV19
CASGTGGFNEQFF
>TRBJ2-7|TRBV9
CASSVGYIEGSYEQYF
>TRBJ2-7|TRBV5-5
CASSLSGDEQYF
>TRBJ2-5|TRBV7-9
CASSQEGSRQETQYF
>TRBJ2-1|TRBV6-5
CASSYNRDSSDEQFF
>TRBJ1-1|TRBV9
CASSGGQMNTEAFF
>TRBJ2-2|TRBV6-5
CASGGSGFRTGELFF
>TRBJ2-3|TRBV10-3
CAISDGGARTDTQYF